Listed here are 2 T cell receptor beta chains from one sample, sequenced in a study of T cell repertoires in cytomegalovirus infection. A single record per CDR3 protein comes from TCRdb applying MiXCR to the reads. The sample lists nearly 650,000 distinct CDR3 sequences, 20% to 30% seen once, with less than 9.5% in the top ten. Input material: CD8+ T cells from PBMCs. The receptors come from a human donor in good health (CMV status not recorded). Some clones in this sample may be carry-over from other donors' samples.

This clonotype has only a few counts. CDR3 sequence reads: CASSLGASNIQYF. The CDR3 nucleotides read TGTGCCAGCAGCTTGGGGGCTTCAAACATTCAGTACTTC. This chain joins TRBV7-9 and TRBJ2-4, with D maybe TRBD1 (6 bases). Trimming removed 3 bases at V and 6 bases at J, with 9 bases between. The length of the CDR3 is 13 residues. Germline V gives CDR1 SEHNR, CDR2 FQNEAQ (reference sequence).

This clonotype was detected only a few times. The V gene is TRBV6-6, the J gene TRBJ2-3; D remains ambiguous. V lost 5 bases to trimming and J lost 2 bases, with 20 bases between them. The CDR3 consists of 17 residues. Germline V lookup: CDR1 MNHNY, CDR2 SVGAGI (reference sequence). This CDR3 is CASSNFLILSYTDTQYF. The CDR3 DNA is TGTGCCAGCAGTAACTTTCTTATCCTTTCTTACACAGATACGCAGTATTTT.